The clone carrying this T cell receptor beta chain was seen a few times. In the study's own analysis: Estimation of nucleated cell counts relied on the amplification of reference gene primers. Libraries were prepared by immunoSEQ multiplex PCR; TCRdb keeps only in-frame clonotypes and omits some of them. V and J calls and clone size follow that table, whereas D and trimming were derived from the DNA. The sample gives some 230,000 clones, around 86% of which show up once; roughly 8.2% is in the top ten. The CDR3 loop spans 15 amino acids. The V segment lost 6 bases and the J segment 7 bases; nucleotides outside the gene matches: 7. Germline CDR1 MNHNY, CDR2 SVGAGI (reference sequence). The sample belongs to a study of blood T cell repertoires in COVID-19. Study in general: Specimens from acute and convalescent COVID-19 originated in the United States, Italy and Spain. The cDNA or gDNA used as material had been derived from T cells, B-cell-depleted T cells, or PBMCs.

Enrollment of patients from Seattle took place during active infection, with longitudinal follow-up. The sequencing sample was made of peripheral blood. This clonotype was sampled from a woman older than 75 with COVID-19, enrolled during active disease. The chain employs TRBV6-6 and TRBJ1-6; 9 positions match TRBD1. In DNA, the CDR3 is TGTGCCAGCAGAACCGGGACAGGGTGGAATTCACCCCTCCACTTT. Amino acid sequence: CASRTGTGWNSPLHF.